The source of this TCR beta chain is a study of identical twins. Germline CDR1 is MNHNS and CDR2 is SASEGT. The germline V and J ends were trimmed by 6 bases and 8 bases, with 22 bases remaining between them. This CDR3 contains 16 residues. Each CDR3 protein is one row after TCRdb ran MiXCR on the 5' RACE reads. The sample includes some 570,000 distinct CDR3 sequences, 20% to 25% of them seen just once. These data also formed part of another study, on yellow fever vaccine responses in identical twins. That source reports: Reports say the vaccine T cell response in twins looked partly convergent and partly personalized.

Material: CD4+ T cells sorted from blood. The chain has TRBV6-1 and TRBJ2-2, with D possibly TRBD1 on 5 matching bases. The clonotype was recovered from a woman in her late teens or twenties in good health. CDR3 sequence (DNA): TGTGCCAGCAGACAACGCGGACACAAGTTGGTGGGGGAGCTGTTTTTT. Amino acids: CASRQRGHKLVGELFF.